These T cell receptor beta chains were read from a single sample in a study of cytomegalovirus exposure and HLA in healthy donors. The table came from immunoSEQ multiplex PCR; TCRdb's copy has only in-frame clones and leaves some out. Of 150,000 to 200,000 clones in the sample, more than 70% were seen once. The sample was PBMCs. The source of these receptors is a male donor in good health and CMV-seronegative. The CDR3 runs from the conserved cysteine through the conserved F or W. The order of the fields is D gene, clone size, J gene, V gene, CDR3 protein, CDR3 DNA. D genes are given only for firm matches. Only part of the rows carry a size: once, few, many, or a class if the clone is expanded.

. | . | TRBJ2-2 | TRBV29-1 | CSGGQNTGELFF | TGCAGCGGAGGACAGAACACCGGGGAGCTGTTTTTT
. | once | TRBJ2-3 | TRBV13 | CASSLTGTSTDTQYF | TGTGCCAGCAGCCTGACTGGAACTAGCACAGATACGCAGTATTTT
TRBD2 | . | TRBJ2-2 | TRBV5-1 | CASSPRGRGAGELFF | TGCGCCAGCAGCCCCCGGGGGCGGGGGGCCGGGGAGCTGTTTTTT
. | . | TRBJ2-3 | TRBV4-2 | CASSQVGLASTDTQYF | TGTGCCAGCAGCCAGGTGGGGCTAGCGAGCACAGATACGCAGTATTTT
. | once | TRBJ1-2 | TRBV9 | CASSVRPGREGGYTF | TGTGCCAGCAGCGTCCGTCCAGGCAGGGAGGGAGGCTACACCTTC
. | . | TRBJ2-1 | TRBV2 | CASSEVEGSIF | TGTGCCAGCAGTGAAGTGGAGGGGTCAATCTTC
. | . | TRBJ2-3 | TRBV7-2 | CASIGQYLLTDTQYF | TGTGCCAGCATCGGACAATACCTCCTTACAGATACGCAGTATTTT
. | . | TRBJ1-2 | TRBV10-3 | CAISEEGNYGYTF | TGTGCCATCAGTGAAGAGGGTAACTATGGCTACACCTTC
. | . | TRBJ2-5 | TRBV2 | CASTVRETQYF | TGTGCCAGCACGGTTCGGGAGACCCAGTACTTC
. | . | TRBJ1-5 | TRBV18 | CASSPSLDQPQHF | TGTGCCAGCTCACCATCTTTAGATCAGCCCCAGCATTTT
. | . | TRBJ2-7 | TRBV4-3 | CASSPTRGSTYEQYF | TGCGCCAGCAGCCCTACTAGGGGGTCTACCTACGAGCAGTACTTC
TRBD1 | once | TRBJ2-2 | TRBV28 | CASSSVGTGRPGELFF | TGTGCCAGCAGTTCTGTGGGGACAGGGAGACCCGGGGAGCTGTTTTTT
TRBD1 | . | TRBJ1-5 | TRBV11-2 | CASSFDRVANQPQHF | TGTGCCAGCAGCTTCGACAGGGTTGCGAATCAGCCCCAGCATTTT
. | . | TRBJ1-1 | TRBV11-2 | CASSLYNYANTEAFF | TGTGCCAGCAGCTTATACAATTACGCGAACACTGAAGCTTTCTTT
TRBD2 | . | TRBJ2-5 | TRBV12-5 | CASGLVSGTSRETQYF | TGTGCTAGTGGTTTGGTATCGGGGACTAGTAGGGAGACCCAGTACTTC
TRBD1 | . | TRBJ1-5 | TRBV6-5 | CATSGDRYQPQHF | TGTGCCACCTCCGGGGACAGGTATCAGCCCCAGCATTTT
TRBD2 | . | TRBJ2-1 | TRBV5-1 | CASSYSSGGWVEQFF | TGCGCCAGCAGCTATTCTAGCGGGGGGTGGGTTGAGCAGTTCTTC
. | . | TRBJ1-2 | TRBV6-6 | CATPAKQGQYGYTF | TGTGCCACCCCCGCTAAGCAGGGTCAATATGGCTACACCTTC
TRBD1 | . | TRBJ1-6 | TRBV2 | CASRNLQGAAYNSPLHF | TGTGCCAGCAGAAACCTACAGGGGGCTGCCTATAATTCACCCCTCCACTTT
TRBD2 | . | TRBJ2-7 | TRBV5-6 | CASSPGTRGYEQYF | TGTGCCAGCAGCCCCGGGACTAGGGGCTACGAGCAGTACTTC
. | . | TRBJ1-5 | TRBV10-3 | CAISRQVDQPQHF | TGTGCCATCAGCCGACAGGTTGATCAGCCCCAGCATTTT
. | few | TRBJ2-1 | TRBV5-1 | CASSLGGAGEQFF | TGCGCCAGCAGCTTGGGGGGAGCGGGTGAGCAGTTCTTC
TRBD1 | . | TRBJ1-4 | TRBV5-1 | CASSFGQGDNEKLFF | TGCGCCAGCAGCTTCGGACAGGGGGACAATGAAAAACTGTTTTTT
. | . | TRBJ2-1 | TRBV5-1 | CASRVGSYNEQFF | TGCGCCAGCAGGGTCGGTTCCTACAATGAGCAGTTCTTC
. | . | TRBJ1-1 | TRBV28 | CASSLYGEAFF | TGTGCCAGCAGTTTATACGGTGAAGCTTTCTTT
. | . | TRBJ2-1 | TRBV4-3 | CASSQDRGSYNEQFF | TGCGCCAGCAGCCAAGATCGAGGCTCCTACAATGAGCAGTTCTTC
. | . | TRBJ1-1 | TRBV7-3 | CASSLSGLPNAFF | TGTGCCAGCAGCTTAAGCGGTCTCCCCAATGCTTTCTTT
. | . | TRBJ1-2 | TRBV19 | CASTGKSPFYGYTF | TGTGCCAGTACGGGGAAATCACCTTTCTATGGCTACACCTTC
TRBD1 | . | TRBJ2-7 | TRBV6-5 | CASRNAGTGDAEQYF | TGTGCCAGCAGGAACGCCGGGACAGGGGACGCCGAGCAGTACTTC
TRBD1 | . | TRBJ2-2 | TRBV18 | CASSPPQGASTGELFF | TGTGCCAGCTCACCCCCACAGGGGGCGTCCACCGGGGAGCTGTTTTTT
. | . | TRBJ1-4 | TRBV4-1 | CASSLHPGQRPNEKLFF | TGCGCCAGCAGCCTCCACCCCGGACAGAGACCGAATGAAAAACTGTTTTTT
. | . | TRBJ2-7 | TRBV12-2 | CATHKDGTYEQYF | TGTGCAACCCACAAAGACGGGACCTACGAGCAGTACTTC
TRBD1 | . | TRBJ1-5 | TRBV6-5 | CASRVGQVVNQPQHF | TGTGCCAGCAGGGTGGGACAGGTGGTCAATCAGCCCCAGCATTTT
. | . | TRBJ1-5 | TRBV2 | CASSEGRVGQPQHF | TGTGCCAGCAGTGAGGGCAGGGTGGGCCAGCCCCAGCATTTT
. | . | TRBJ1-4 | TRBV6-1 | CASRKTALNEKLFF | TGTGCCAGCAGAAAGACTGCCCTTAATGAAAAACTGTTTTTT
TRBD1 | few | TRBJ1-5 | TRBV7-2 | CASSFRGVANQPQHF | TGTGCCAGCAGCTTCAGGGGGGTCGCCAATCAGCCCCAGCATTTT
. | . | TRBJ2-2 | TRBV7-9 | CASSPRGADTGELFF | TGTGCCAGCAGCCCGCGTGGGGCGGACACCGGGGAGCTGTTTTTT
. | . | TRBJ1-1 | TRBV11-2 | CASSLRLPGEAFF | TGTGCCAGCAGCTTAAGACTCCCCGGTGAAGCTTTCTTT
. | . | TRBJ2-2 | TRBV25-1 | CASSDLERGTTGELFF | TGTGCCAGCAGTGATCTCGAAAGGGGTACAACCGGGGAGCTGTTTTTT
. | . | TRBJ1-4 | TRBV2 | CASNERTTNEKLFF | TGTGCCAGCAACGAGCGAACAACTAATGAAAAACTGTTTTTT
. | . | TRBJ1-5 | TRBV19 | CASRMGGSNQPQHF | TGTGCCAGCCGAATGGGGGGGTCCAATCAGCCCCAGCATTTT
. | . | TRBJ1-4 | TRBV21-1 | CASSKNLGQGDEKLFF | TGTGCCAGCAGCAAGAATCTGGGACAGGGTGACGAAAAACTGTTTTTT
TRBD2 | . | TRBJ2-7 | TRBV11-2 | CASGPLAGSYEQYF | TGTGCCAGCGGCCCACTAGCGGGGTCCTACGAGCAGTACTTC
TRBD2 | once | TRBJ2-4 | TRBV9 | CASSVGGLAGGIQYF | TGTGCCAGCAGCGTAGGGGGGCTAGCGGGTGGCATTCAGTACTTC
. | . | TRBJ2-5 | TRBV6-1 | CASSARSQETQYF | TGTGCCAGCAGTGCGAGGAGCCAAGAGACCCAGTACTTC
. | . | TRBJ2-7 | TRBV29-1 | CSAGQGLWSYEQYF | TGCAGCGCTGGGCAGGGGTTATGGTCCTACGAGCAGTACTTC
. | . | TRBJ2-5 | TRBV5-1 | CASSPEGGEETQYF | TGCGCCAGCAGCCCGGAGGGCGGCGAAGAGACCCAGTACTTC
TRBD2 | once | TRBJ2-7 | TRBV6-5 | CASSYGLAGVYEQYF | TGTGCCAGCAGTTACGGCCTAGCGGGGGTATACGAGCAGTACTTC
. | few | TRBJ2-2 | TRBV7-3 | CASSLPGGRTGELFF | TGTGCCAGCAGCTTACCGGGGGGCCGAACCGGGGAGCTGTTTTTT
TRBD2 | . | TRBJ2-1 | TRBV5-1 | CASSLGRGDEQFF | TGCGCCAGCAGCTTGGGACGGGGGGATGAGCAGTTCTTC
TRBD1 | few | TRBJ2-6 | TRBV7-3 | CASSSGPGQGFSGANVLTF | TGTGCCAGCAGTTCTGGCCCGGGACAGGGTTTCTCTGGGGCCAACGTCCTGACTTTC
TRBD1 | . | TRBJ2-7 | TRBV4-1 | CASSQEGTGRTYEQYF | TGCGCCAGCAGCCAAGAGGGGACAGGGAGAACCTACGAGCAGTACTTC
. | few | TRBJ1-1 | TRBV7-3 | CASSLRGVGRGNTEAFF | TGTGCCAGCAGCTTACGGGGGGTAGGCAGGGGGAACACTGAAGCTTTCTTT